This T cell receptor beta chain stems from a study of early T cells in non-severe SARS-CoV-2 infection. The overall study: Unsorted whole-blood RNA was sequenced in bulk, leaving chains unpaired. Study-wide results and caveats: A preference for anti-spike CD8 responses marked VDJdb matching, which missed private and CD4 specificities.

The TCR library protocol was used to attach unique molecular identifiers. These identifiers were attached to individual cDNA molecules. In TCRdb, the 5' RACE reads were re-called with MiXCR into one record per CDR3 protein. The table lists some 50,000 distinct CDR3 sequences, about 5.3% of them singletons. The table lists this clonotype with many counts. Antigen: not known. Looked up from germline, CDR1 is DFQATT and CDR2 is SNEGSKA (reference sequence). The CDR3 runs 17 residues. V shed 5 bases and J 4 bases; nucleotides not matched to a gene: 13. This material consisted of whole blood, taken at baseline. The sequence derives from an adult who was a healthcare worker with PCR-confirmed SARS-CoV-2 infection or an uninfected control (not recorded which). The chain couples TRBV20-1 to TRBJ2-3, with 12 nucleotides matching TRBD1. CDR3 sequence: CSADPGTGGVMADTQYF. CDR3 bases: TGCAGTGCTGACCCCGGGACAGGGGGCGTGATGGCAGATACGCAGTATTTT.